This T cell receptor beta chain was recovered during a study of graft-versus-host responses after intestinal transplantation. Germline-derived CDR1 and CDR2 are SGDLS and YYNGEE. V was pared by 3 bases and J by 5 bases, with 2 bases of the junction left unmatched. The CDR3 length is 14 residues. Assay used: immunoSEQ multiplex PCR; TCRdb lists only in-frame clones, some missing. Here the sample spans over 9,000 clones, roughly 27% being singletons. The TCR sequence derives from a human patient who received an intestinal transplant. J is TRBJ2-7 and V is TRBV9, with 13 bases that match TRBD2. The source was alloreactive CD4+ T cells from a mixed lymphocyte reaction culture, collected before intestinal transplant. As for subset: CFSE-low proliferating T cells sorted from roughly 6-day pre-transplant mixed lymphocyte reaction (GvH or HvG direction). In DNA form, the CDR3 reads TGTGCCAGCAGCGGCGGACTAGCGGGAGACGAGCAGTACTTC. Residues: CASSGGLAGDEQYF.